A selection of T cell receptor beta chains follows, all from one sample in a study of cytomegalovirus exposure and HLA in healthy donors. Generated by immunoSEQ multiplex PCR, the TCRdb table keeps only in-frame clones and is missing some. The sample carries about 200,000 clones, 82% recorded once. The specimen was PBMCs. These receptors came from a middle-aged woman in good health and CMV-seronegative. Each CDR3 is given with its conserved first and last residue. A D gene is named only where the DNA matches it firmly. The size entry is marked missing in some rows and otherwise reads once, few, many or a size class.

d_call: -
v_call: TRBV14
j_call: TRBJ2-3
clone_size: -
cdr3_aa: CASSPPQGLSRNTQYF
cdr3_nt: TGTGCCAGCAGCCCACCACAGGGCCTCTCTAGGAATACGCAGTATTTT

d_call: -
v_call: TRBV5-4
j_call: TRBJ1-3
clone_size: once
cdr3_aa: CASSSPGQDINTIYF
cdr3_nt: TGTGCCAGCAGCTCCCCGGGACAAGATATAAACACCATATATTTT

d_call: -
v_call: TRBV12-5
j_call: TRBJ2-1
clone_size: -
cdr3_aa: CASGASLAEYSYNEQFF
cdr3_nt: TGTGCTAGTGGCGCGAGCTTAGCGGAGTACTCCTACAATGAGCAGTTCTTC

d_call: -
v_call: TRBV19
j_call: TRBJ1-4
clone_size: once
cdr3_aa: CASTGGAQNEKLFF
cdr3_nt: TGTGCCAGTACCGGGGGAGCACAAAATGAAAAACTGTTTTTT

d_call: TRBD1
v_call: TRBV19
j_call: TRBJ1-5
clone_size: -
cdr3_aa: CATRDSDPYSNQPQHF
cdr3_nt: TGTGCCACCCGGGACAGCGACCCATATAGCAATCAGCCCCAGCATTTT

d_call: TRBD2
v_call: TRBV4-1
j_call: TRBJ2-7
clone_size: -
cdr3_aa: CASSQVIAGGPYEQYF
cdr3_nt: TGCGCCAGCAGCCAAGTCATAGCGGGAGGACCCTACGAGCAGTACTTC

d_call: -
v_call: TRBV5-1
j_call: TRBJ1-1
clone_size: once
cdr3_aa: CASSLVGGLNTEAFF
cdr3_nt: TGCGCCAGCAGCTTGGTCGGGGGGCTGAACACTGAAGCTTTCTTT

d_call: -
v_call: TRBV19
j_call: TRBJ1-1
clone_size: few
cdr3_aa: CAQVLRNTEAFF
cdr3_nt: TGTGCCCAAGTTTTGAGGAACACTGAAGCTTTCTTT

d_call: -
v_call: TRBV2
j_call: TRBJ2-7
clone_size: few
cdr3_aa: CASSIGPGWAYEQYF
cdr3_nt: TGTGCCAGCAGTATTGGGCCAGGGTGGGCCTACGAGCAGTACTTC

d_call: TRBD1
v_call: TRBV27
j_call: TRBJ2-3
clone_size: -
cdr3_aa: CANTSLQGAGTDTQYF
cdr3_nt: TGTGCCAACACATCCTTACAGGGGGCGGGCACAGATACGCAGTATTTT

d_call: -
v_call: TRBV7-3
j_call: TRBJ1-2
clone_size: -
cdr3_aa: CASSLTGGGAYGYTF
cdr3_nt: TGTGCCAGCAGCCTTACAGGCGGTGGGGCCTATGGCTACACCTTC

d_call: -
v_call: TRBV27
j_call: TRBJ2-5
clone_size: few
cdr3_aa: CASSLLWGGETQYF
cdr3_nt: TGTGCCAGCAGTTTATTATGGGGAGGAGAGACCCAGTACTTC

d_call: -
v_call: TRBV6-5
j_call: TRBJ1-3
clone_size: -
cdr3_aa: CASRRQLSSGNTIYF
cdr3_nt: TGTGCCAGCAGGCGACAGCTTAGCTCTGGAAACACCATATATTTT

d_call: TRBD2
v_call: TRBV7-7
j_call: TRBJ2-5
clone_size: -
cdr3_aa: CASSRLAGGQETQYF
cdr3_nt: TGTGCCAGCAGCCGACTAGCGGGAGGCCAAGAGACCCAGTACTTC